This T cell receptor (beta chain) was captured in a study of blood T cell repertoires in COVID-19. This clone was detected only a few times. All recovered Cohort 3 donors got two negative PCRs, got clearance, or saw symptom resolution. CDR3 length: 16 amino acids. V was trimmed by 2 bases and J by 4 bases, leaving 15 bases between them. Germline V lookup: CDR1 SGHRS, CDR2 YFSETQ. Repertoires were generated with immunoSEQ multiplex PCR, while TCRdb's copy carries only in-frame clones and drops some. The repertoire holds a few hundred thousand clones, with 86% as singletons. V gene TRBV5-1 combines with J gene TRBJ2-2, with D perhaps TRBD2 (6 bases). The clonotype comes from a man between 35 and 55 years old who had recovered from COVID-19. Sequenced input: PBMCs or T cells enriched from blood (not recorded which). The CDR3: CASSFFAGMGTGELFF. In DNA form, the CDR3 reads TGCGCCAGCAGCTTCTTTGCGGGGATGGGCACCGGGGAGCTGTTTTTT.